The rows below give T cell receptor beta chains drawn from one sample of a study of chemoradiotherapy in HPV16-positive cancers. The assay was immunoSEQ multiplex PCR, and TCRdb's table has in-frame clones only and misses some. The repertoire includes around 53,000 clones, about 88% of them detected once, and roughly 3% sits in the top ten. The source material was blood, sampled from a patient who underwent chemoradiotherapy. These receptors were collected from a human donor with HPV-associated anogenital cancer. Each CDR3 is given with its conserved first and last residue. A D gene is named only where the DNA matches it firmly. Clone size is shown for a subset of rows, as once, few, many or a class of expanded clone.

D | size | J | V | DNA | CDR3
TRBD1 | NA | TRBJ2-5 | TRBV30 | TGTGCCTGGTCCGGGACAGGGAATTTGGAGACCCAGTACTTC | CAWSGTGNLETQYF
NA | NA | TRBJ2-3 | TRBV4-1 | TGCGCCAGCAGCCAAACCCGGGACTCCTTTACGGATACGCAGTATTTT | CASSQTRDSFTDTQYF
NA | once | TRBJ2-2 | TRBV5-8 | TGTGCCAGCAGCTTTACCGGGGAGCTGTTTTTT | CASSFTGELFF
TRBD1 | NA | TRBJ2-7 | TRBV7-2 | TGTGCCAGCAGCTCCGGGACAGGGACCTACGAGCAGTACTTC | CASSSGTGTYEQYF
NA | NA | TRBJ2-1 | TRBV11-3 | TGTGCCAGCAGCGTAGGGCCAACTAATGAGCAGTTCTTC | CASSVGPTNEQFF
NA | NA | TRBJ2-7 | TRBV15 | TGTGCCACCAGCAGAGATAAGGGGGGCTACGAGCAGTACTTC | CATSRDKGGYEQYF
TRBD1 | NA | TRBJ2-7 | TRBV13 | TGTGCCAGCAGCAAGCCGGGACAGAACCTACAGGGGCCGGACGAGCAGTACTTC | CASSKPGQNLQGPDEQYF
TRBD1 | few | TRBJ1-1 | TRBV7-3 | TGTGCCAGCAGCCCCCGGACAGGCCTTAACACTGAAGCTTTCTTT | CASSPRTGLNTEAFF
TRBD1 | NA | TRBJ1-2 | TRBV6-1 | TGTGCCAGCAAGGGACAGGTGTATGGCTACACCTTC | CASKGQVYGYTF
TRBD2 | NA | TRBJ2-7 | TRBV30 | TGTGCCTGGCTTCCGGGACTAGGAGTTGTGGAGCAGTACTTC | CAWLPGLGVVEQYF
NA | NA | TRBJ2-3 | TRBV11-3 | TGTGCCAGCAGCTTAGGTCGCAGTACAGATACGCAGTATTTT | CASSLGRSTDTQYF
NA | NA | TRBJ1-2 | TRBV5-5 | TGTGCCAGCATCCAGGGTCGCGGCTACACCTTC | CASIQGRGYTF
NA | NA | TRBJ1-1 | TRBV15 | TGTGCCACCAGCAGAGATCGCAGGGTACTGGGGATAAGGACTGAAGCTTTCTTT | CATSRDRRVLGIRTEAFF